The 14 T cell receptor beta chains below all came from one sample that was sequenced in a study of blood T cell repertoires in COVID-19. Using immunoSEQ multiplex PCR, the repertoire was profiled, and TCRdb retains in-frame clones only, with some absent. Of hundreds of thousands of clones listed, about 87% were seen once; the top ten hold roughly 13%. The sample comprised peripheral blood. The receptors were sampled from a woman aged 45-65 years with COVID-19, enrolled during active disease.

This clone occurred a few times. This chain joins TRBV7-8 and TRBJ1-6; D gene uncertain. Germline assignment: CDR1 SGHVS and CDR2 FQNEAQ. V gave up 6 bases and J gave up 0 bases, with 6 bases separating them. The CDR3 is 14 amino acids. CDR3 sequence (DNA): TGTGCCAGCAGAAAGAGCTCCTATAATTCACCCCTCCACTTT. It yields the protein CASRKSSYNSPLHF.

The chain links TRBV5-8 to TRBJ1-3; 7 bases agree with TRBD1. With 1 base clipped from V and 4 bases from J, the junction kept 8 bases outside the gene matches. This CDR3 has 16 residues. Germline lookup yields CDR1 SGHTS and CDR2 YDEGEE. The DNA of the CDR3 is TGTGCCAGCAGCTTGTTTGCCAGGGGGAGAGGAAACACCATATATTTT. Its protein is CASSLFARGRGNTIYF.

The CDR3 protein is CASSPSPGREGPDGYTF. In DNA, the CDR3 is TGCGCCAGCAGCCCCAGCCCGGGGAGGGAGGGGCCTGATGGCTACACCTTC. The chain links TRBV4-1 to TRBJ1-2; D is possibly TRBD1 (5 bases). V lost 4 bases and J 6 bases, leaving 24 bases between the germline ends. CDR1 and CDR2 from the germline V gene are MGHRA and YSYEKL. The CDR3 spans 17 residues.

The chain employs TRBV5-6 and TRBJ1-6, with D unresolved. The germline gives CDR1 SGHDT, CDR2 YYEEEE. The ends were cut back, 2 bases at V and 3 bases at J, with 9 bases in the middle. This CDR3 has 15 amino acids. The CDR3 region has the DNA TGTGCCAGCAGCTTCAGGCAGGACTATAATTCACCCCTCCACTTT. Amino acid sequence: CASSFRQDYNSPLHF. The full variable domain, its missing parts supplied by reference TRBV5-6 and TRBJ1-6, is DAGVTQSPTHLIKTRGQQVTLRCSPKSGHDTVSWYQQALGQGPQFIFQYYEEEERQRGNFPDRFSGHQFPNYSSELNVNALLLGDSALYLCASSFRQDYNSPLHFGNGTRLTVT.

CDR3 in DNA: TGTGCCAGTAAACCGGGGAGTGCAACTAATGAAAAACTGTTTTTT. Protein sequence: CASKPGSATNEKLFF. The chain has TRBV19 and TRBJ1-4, with D hard to call. The V end lost 7 bases, the J end lost 0 bases, and 12 bases lay between the germline ends. This CDR3 is 15 amino acids long. Germline CDR1 LNHDA, CDR2 SQIVND (reference sequence).

The chain links TRBV5-6 to TRBJ1-5; D gene unclear. With 0 bases removed from V and 6 bases from J, the gap between germline ends came to 7 bases. Per germline, CDR1 SGHDT and CDR2 YYEEEE. The CDR3 consists of 13 residues. This CDR3 reads CASSLAPSQPQHF. The CDR3 bases are TGTGCCAGCAGCTTGGCCCCTAGTCAGCCCCAGCATTTT.

This chain joins TRBV7-3 and TRBJ1-1; 7 bases are a match to TRBD1. CDR1 is SGHTA and CDR2 is FQGTGA in the germline V gene. The CDR3 length is 14 residues. Trimming at V came to 3 bases and at J to 6 bases, leaving 7 bases not matched to a gene. CDR3 in amino acids: CASSFMGQGAEAFF. The DNA of the CDR3 is TGTGCCAGCAGCTTTATGGGTCAGGGGGCTGAAGCTTTCTTT.

This clone was recorded once. The chain has TRBV11-2 and TRBJ1-6, with a weak D call TRBD1 (5 bases). Germline V gives CDR1 SGHAT, CDR2 FQNNGV. The V end was cut by 5 bases, the J end by 3 bases, with 11 bases between. The CDR3 runs 15 residues. CDR3 sequence reads: CASSPRGGYNSPLHF. CDR3 bases: TGTGCCAGCAGCCCCCGGGGGGGCTATAATTCACCCCTCCACTTT.

The chain carries TRBV19 and TRBJ1-2, with D perhaps TRBD1 (6 bases). V lost 7 bases, J lost 0 bases, and 15 bases lay in between. The CDR3 has 15 amino acids. Germline V CDR1 and CDR2: LNHDA, SQIVND (reference sequence). CDR3 region: CASIPTGQANYGYTF. CDR3 coding DNA: TGTGCCAGTATCCCAACAGGGCAAGCTAACTATGGCTACACCTTC.

The chain has TRBV6-5 and TRBJ2-2; TRBD2 is a possible D gene (7 bases). There are 14 residues in the CDR3. From germline, CDR1 is MNHEY and CDR2 SVGAGI. V lost 8 bases and J 4 bases, leaving 14 bases between the germline ends. This CDR3 reads CASRRRGPTGELFF. The CDR3 bases are TGTGCCAGCCGCAGGCGGGGGCCCACCGGGGAGCTGTTTTTT.

The chain combines TRBV19 with TRBJ2-3; 8 nucleotides align to TRBD1. The V segment lost 6 bases and the J segment 1 base; nucleotides outside the gene matches: 12. CDR3 length equals 17 residues. The germline V gene encodes CDR1 LNHDA and CDR2 SQIVND (reference sequence). CDR3 amino acids: CASSPRRIQGGTDTQYF. CDR3 in DNA: TGTGCCAGTAGCCCTCGGCGAATACAGGGGGGCACAGATACGCAGTATTTT.

The chain employs TRBV27 and TRBJ2-3, with D maybe TRBD1 (6 bases). Deletions cut 5 bases from V and 1 base from J, with 10 bases between. In germline, CDR1 is MNHEY, CDR2 SMNVEV (reference sequence). The CDR3 covers 14 residues. This CDR3 is CASSNHRGTDTQYF. In DNA, the CDR3 is TGTGCCAGCAGTAATCACAGGGGCACAGATACGCAGTATTTT.

This chain uses TRBV10-1 with TRBJ2-3; no definite D call. CDR1 and CDR2 from the germline V gene are WNHNN and SYGVQD (reference sequence). V dropped 2 bases and J dropped 7 bases, with 10 bases sitting between them. CDR3 length equals 13 residues. The CDR3 nucleotides are TGCGCCAGCAGTGAGAGTCCGAGAAATACGCAGTATTTT. Translated: CASSESPRNTQYF.

This chain connects TRBV19 to TRBJ1-1; 8 nucleotides match TRBD1. This CDR3 region has 16 residues. Germline V CDR1 and CDR2: LNHDA, SQIVND (reference sequence). The junction had 12 bases not matched to a gene; V was cut back by 4 bases and J by 5 bases. CDR3 nucleotide sequence: TGTGCCAGTAGTACTCTTACGACAGGGGAGGGTACTGAAGCTTTCTTT. This encodes CASSTLTTGEGTEAFF.